What follows are 29 T cell receptor beta chains derived from one specimen sequenced in a study of T cells after yellow fever vaccination. A single record per CDR3 protein comes from TCRdb applying MiXCR to the 5' RACE reads. The sample holds about 320,000 distinct CDR3 sequences, around 4.5% seen once. The sample here was PBMCs, taken 15 days after the yellow fever booster vaccination. These receptors all come from a man aged 18-30 years who received the YFV17D yellow fever vaccine.

This clonotype was counted ten times or more. V gene TRBV10-2 combines with J gene TRBJ2-1, with TRBD2 matching 8 bases. This CDR3 has 15 residues. J lost 1 base, V lost 6 bases, and 5 bases had no gene match. The germline V gene encodes CDR1 WSHSY and CDR2 SAAADI. The CDR3 DNA is TGCGCCAGCAGCAGCGGGGGTCCATCCTACAATGAGCAGTTCTTC. Encoded protein: CASSSGGPSYNEQFF.

Only a few counts were recorded for this clonotype. The V gene is TRBV20-1, the J gene TRBJ1-5; no firm D call. Germline V lookup: CDR1 DFQATT, CDR2 SNEGSKA (reference sequence). The CDR3 loop spans 12 amino acids. The V and J ends lost 1 base and 4 bases respectively, with 5 bases between them. Here the CDR3 reads CSARVQNQPQHF. The CDR3 DNA reads TGCAGTGCTAGAGTCCAGAATCAGCCCCAGCATTTT.

Written as DNA, the CDR3 is TGTGCCAGCAGTTTATCGTTCAGGGGGCGAATCCCCCTTGCCCTCATTTTCCAGTATTTT. It codes for CASSLSFRGRIPLALIFQYF. The chain uses TRBV27 and TRBJ2-3, with 8 positions matching TRBD1. This CDR3 spans 20 amino acids. Germline values: CDR1 MNHEY, CDR2 SMNVEV (reference sequence). The V and J ends lost 0 bases and 12 bases, in that order; junction bases with no gene match: 26.

This clonotype was picked up many times. V is TRBV7-6 and J is TRBJ2-2; D is undetermined. CDR3 length equals 11 residues. Trimming shortened V by 2 bases and J by 7 bases, and 2 bases separated the two germline ends. Germline V gene data show CDR1 as SGHVS and CDR2 as FNYEAQ. The CDR3 DNA follows: TGTGCCAGCAGCTTAATCGGGGAGCTGTTTTTT. It yields the protein CASSLIGELFF.

The chain carries TRBV25-1 and TRBJ1-5; no clear D. Between the trimmed V and J ends, which lost 1 base and 5 bases, there was a span of 9 bases. The CDR3 loop spans 14 amino acids. Germline CDR1 reads MGHDK; CDR2 reads SYGVNS. The CDR3 DNA sequence: TGTGCCAGCAGTGAATTAGTAGCGTATCAGCCCCAGCATTTT. Its protein is CASSELVAYQPQHF.

This clonotype was counted ten times or more. J is TRBJ2-1 and V is TRBV6-2 or TRBV6-3; 8 nucleotides line up with TRBD2. Germline V gives CDR1 MNHEY, CDR2 SVGEGT. V lost 6 bases and J lost 2; bases outside the gene matches: 9. The CDR3 consists of 16 residues. The DNA for the CDR3 is TGTGCCAGCAGCCGGGGGAGCGGGGGCCCCTACAATGAGCAGTTCTTC. This translates into CASSRGSGGPYNEQFF.

CDR3 in amino acids: CASSPRDRRAWTEAFF. CDR3 DNA: TGCGCCAGCAGCCCGCGGGACAGACGAGCATGGACTGAAGCTTTCTTT. The chain has TRBV5-1 and TRBJ1-1; TRBD1 aligns across 7 bases. Germline trimming cut 4 bases from V and 5 bases from J; bases unmatched to any gene: 14. The CDR3 totals 16 residues. The germline CDR1 and CDR2 sequences are SGHRS and YFSETQ.

This clonotype was seen a handful of times. V is TRBV20-1 and J is TRBJ2-7, with D hard to call. V lost 1 base, J lost 3 bases, and 13 bases lay in between. Germline V gives CDR1 DFQATT, CDR2 SNEGSKA (reference sequence). The CDR3 totals 14 residues. The CDR3 region has the DNA TGCAGTGCTAGAGGCGCCTCAAAAAGCTACGAGCAGTACTTC. It translates to CSARGASKSYEQYF.

A few counts support this clonotype. The chain recombines TRBV6-2 or TRBV6-3 with TRBJ1-1; D might be TRBD1 (5 bases). The CDR3 extends over 13 amino acids. CDR1 is MNHEY, CDR2 SVGEGT, per germline. V was pared by 6 bases and J by 6 bases, with 14 bases between. The CDR3 loop reads CASSHLMGPEAFF. CDR3 nucleotide sequence: TGTGCCAGCAGCCACCTTATGGGGCCTGAAGCTTTCTTT.

This clonotype came up many times. The chain joins TRBV10-3 to TRBJ2-1; 9 bases align to TRBD2. This CDR3 spans 15 amino acids. Trimming cost V 2 bases and J 8 bases; bases outside gene matches: 7. Germline CDR1 and CDR2: ENHRY and SYGVKD. The DNA for the CDR3 is TGTGCCATCAGTGAGGGCGGGGGGGCTGGCTATGAGCAGTTCTTC. Its protein is CAISEGGGAGYEQFF.

This clonotype was observed at least ten times. The chain carries TRBV6-6 and TRBJ1-5; D not resolved. The germline V and J ends were trimmed by 6 bases and 4 bases, with 10 bases remaining between them. Germline lookup yields CDR1 MNHNY and CDR2 SVGAGI (reference sequence). The CDR3 has 13 residues. The CDR3 sequence is CASRNNRNQPQHF. CDR3 bases: TGTGCCAGCAGGAACAATCGAAATCAGCCCCAGCATTTT.

This clonotype appeared many times. This CDR3 is CASSDQLYNEKLFF. CDR3 in DNA: TGTGCCAGCAGTGATCAGCTCTATAATGAAAAACTGTTTTTT. The J gene is TRBJ1-4, the V gene TRBV2; D remains unclear. Germline CDR1 and CDR2: SNHLY and FYNNEI. The V gene lost 3 bases and the J gene lost 4 bases, with 9 bases spanning the gap. The CDR3 sequence is 14 residues long.

The CDR3 sequence is CASSPDRGAIQYF. CDR3 DNA sequence: TGTGCCAGCAGCCCTGACAGGGGGGCCATTCAGTACTTC. The chain joins TRBV7-3 to TRBJ2-4; 9 bases agree with TRBD1. The CDR3 contains 13 residues. CDR1 is SGHTA, CDR2 FQGTGA, per germline. After removal of 5 bases from V and 9 bases from J, the junction contained 5 bases not matched to a gene.

The V and J genes are TRBV12-3 or TRBV12-4 and TRBJ2-1; perhaps TRBD1 as D (7 bases). The CDR3 has 15 amino acids. Trimming took 6 bases from V and 4 from J, leaving 16 bases between them. The CDR3 spells CASSSQGGGYNEQFF. In nucleotides, the CDR3 is TGTGCCAGCAGCTCCCAGGGGGGCGGGTACAATGAGCAGTTCTTC.

The V and J genes are TRBV5-6 and TRBJ1-2, with D unclear. V shed 0 bases and J shed 8 bases, with 14 bases lying between them. This CDR3 region has 14 residues. The V gene's germline CDR1 is SGHDT and CDR2 YYEEEE. CDR3 sequence: CASSLGRYPVGYTF. The CDR3 coding sequence is TGTGCCAGCAGCTTGGGGCGTTATCCAGTAGGCTACACCTTC.

This clonotype appeared many times. The CDR3 DNA follows: TGCAGTGCGCAAGTAACCCTAGATACGCAGTATTTT. This translates into CSAQVTLDTQYF. This chain connects TRBV20-1 to TRBJ2-3; D is uncertain. The V end lost 6 bases, the J end lost 5 bases, and 12 bases lay between the germline ends. Germline values: CDR1 DFQATT, CDR2 SNEGSKA (reference sequence). CDR3 length: 12 residues.

The chain is built from TRBV5-1 and TRBJ2-5; D is possibly TRBD2 (5 bases). Per germline, CDR1 SGHRS and CDR2 YFSETQ. Deletions cut 0 bases from V and 4 bases from J, with 13 bases between. The CDR3 spans 15 residues. The CDR3 sequence is CASSLELSGLETQYF. In DNA, the CDR3 is TGCGCCAGCAGCTTGGAATTGTCGGGGTTAGAGACCCAGTACTTC. Full variable domain (missing parts from reference TRBV5-1 and TRBJ2-5): KAGVTQTPRYLIKTRGQQVTLSCSPISGHRSVSWYQQTPGQGLQFLFEYFSETQRNKGNFPGRFSGRQFSNSRSEMNVSTLELGDSALYLCASSLELSGLETQYFGPGTRLLVL.

The rearrangement links TRBV6-6 to TRBJ1-4, with D perhaps matching TRBD1 (5 bases). Trimming removed 4 bases at V and 6 bases at J, with 18 bases between. Germline loops: CDR1 MNHNY, CDR2 SVGAGI (reference sequence). This CDR3 is built from 16 residues. The CDR3 nucleotides read TGTGCCAGCAGTTCCAGGATTGGCGGGGGGTATGAAAAACTGTTTTTT. This sequence encodes CASSSRIGGGYEKLFF.

This clonotype was recorded many times. The genes are TRBV5-1 and TRBJ1-5, with a weak D call TRBD1 (6 bases). Per germline, CDR1 SGHRS and CDR2 YFSETQ. This CDR3 comprises 16 residues. V was pared by 1 base and J by 4 bases, with 15 bases between. CDR3 coding DNA: TGCGCCAGCAGCTTGCGTCCGGGGGCGGTGAATCAGCCCCAGCATTTT. It encodes CASSLRPGAVNQPQHF.

This clonotype was detected ten times or more. The rearrangement uses TRBV28 and TRBJ1-1; D is unclear. V dropped 10 bases and J dropped 4 bases, with 7 bases sitting between them. Germline V gene lookup returns CDR1 MDHEN and CDR2 SYDVKM. The CDR3 consists of 10 residues. The CDR3 bases are TGTGCCACCGGGGTCACTGAAGCTTTCTTT. This sequence encodes CATGVTEAFF.

V gene TRBV7-3 combines with J gene TRBJ2-1; 7 bases match TRBD1. CDR3 length equals 14 residues. V dropped 5 bases and J dropped 7; count of bases not matched to a gene: 8. Germline V lookup: CDR1 SGHTA, CDR2 FQGTGA. CDR3: CASSPRYRGNEQFF. The CDR3 DNA follows: TGTGCCAGCAGCCCAAGATACAGGGGAAATGAGCAGTTCTTC.

In this sample, this clonotype turned up many times. The rearrangement links TRBV29-1 to TRBJ2-7, with TRBD2 identical over 7 bases. Trimming removed 7 bases from V and 0 bases from J; junction bases left unmatched: 9. The CDR3 has 14 residues. CDR1 and CDR2 from the germline V gene are SQVTM and ANQGSEA. The CDR3 bases are TGCAGCGCCGGCCCGGGGGGAGTCTCCTACGAGCAGTACTTC. Residues: CSAGPGGVSYEQYF.

Concerning this clonotype: A much larger clone is a single base away; this may be a read error. This chain links TRBV11-2 with TRBJ2-7; D is unclear. This CDR3 has 14 residues. V was cut by 1 base and J by 0 bases, with 7 bases left in between. Per germline, CDR1 SGHAT and CDR2 FQNNGV. The CDR3 protein is CASSLVPSSYEQYF. The DNA of the CDR3 is TGTGCCAGCAGCTTAGTCCCGAGCTCCTACGAGCAGTACTTC.

The genes are TRBV20-1 and TRBJ2-6; D ambiguous. CDR1 DFQATT and CDR2 SNEGSKA come from the germline V gene (reference sequence). V was clipped by 3 bases and J by 2 bases, with 8 bases between them. The CDR3 is 14 residues long. In DNA form, the CDR3 reads TGCAGTGCTAGCTCATACACTGGGGCCAACGTCCTGACTTTC. Its translation: CSASSYTGANVLTF.

There are a few counts of this clonotype. The chain is built from TRBV12-3 or TRBV12-4 and TRBJ2-7; 11 bases are a match to TRBD2. The V segment lost 5 bases and the J segment 3 bases; nucleotides outside the gene matches: 9. CDR3 length: 16 amino acids. The CDR3 region is CASSAFSGRGSYEQYF. CDR3 coding DNA: TGTGCCAGCAGTGCTTTTAGCGGGAGGGGAAGCTACGAGCAGTACTTC.

This clonotype was recorded many times. This chain uses TRBV14 with TRBJ2-1; D is ambiguous. Germline V lookup: CDR1 SGHDN, CDR2 FVKESK. The CDR3 has 12 amino acids. The V end lost 4 bases, the J end lost 4 bases, and 5 bases lay between the germline ends. The CDR3 spells CASSPQYNEQFF. The CDR3 DNA sequence: TGTGCCAGCAGCCCCCAGTACAATGAGCAGTTCTTC.

This clonotype was seen at least ten times. The CDR3 DNA follows: TGTGCCAGCAGTTCCCGGACAGGGGGGGGAGATGAGCAGTTCTTC. Its translation is CASSSRTGGGDEQFF. The chain carries TRBV28 and TRBJ2-1, with 10 bases identical to TRBD1. J was trimmed by 8 bases and V by 4 bases; bases with no gene match: 8. Germline V CDR1 and CDR2: MDHEN, SYDVKM. The CDR3 is 15 residues long.

The V call is TRBV7-2, the J call TRBJ2-5, with 16 positions matching TRBD2. Germline CDR1 is SGHTA and CDR2 is FQGNSA. This CDR3 is 19 amino acids long. Trimming took 5 bases from V and 2 from J; bases not matched to a gene: 11. DNA of the CDR3: TGTGCCAGCAGCCGCGGGACTAGCGGGGGGGCGTGGAGGCAAGAGACCCAGTACTTC. Residues: CASSRGTSGGAWRQETQYF.

This clonotype has only a few counts. The V call is TRBV14, the J call TRBJ1-2; no clear D gene. Looked up from germline, CDR1 is SGHDN and CDR2 is FVKESK. The length of the CDR3 is 14 residues. V was clipped by 7 bases and J by 0 bases, with 12 bases between them. As DNA, the CDR3 is TGTGCCAGCATTTCCATACGGACTAACTATGGCTACACCTTC. Translating gives CASISIRTNYGYTF.